These 27 T cell receptor beta chains came from one sample sequenced in a study of identical twins. TCRdb reprocessed the 5' RACE reads with MiXCR, giving one entry per CDR3 protein. The data contain around 240,000 distinct CDR3 sequences, 5.5% to 7% of them seen just once; the ten biggest clones take up 3% to 4.5%. These data also formed part of another study, on yellow fever vaccine responses in identical twins.

What was sequenced was memory (CD45RO+) T cells sorted from blood. These receptors all stem from a young woman in good health.

This clonotype appeared a few times. This chain links TRBV20-1 with TRBJ2-5; D not certain. The CDR3 length is 14 residues. The V gene lost 4 bases and the J gene lost 3 bases, with 15 bases spanning the gap. From germline, CDR1 is DFQATT and CDR2 SNEGSKA (reference sequence). CDR3 DNA sequence: TGCAGTGCTATTGGGTTTAGGAGCGAAGAGACCCAGTACTTC. This encodes CSAIGFRSEETQYF.

In this sample, this clonotype turned up many times. This chain uses TRBV24-1 with TRBJ2-2; no definite D call. Trimming left V 5 bases short and J 6 bases short, with 3 bases between. The germline gives CDR1 KGHDR, CDR2 SFDVKD. This CDR3 has 11 residues. The chain's CDR3 is CATSGSGELFF. The CDR3 region has the DNA TGTGCCACCAGTGGGTCCGGGGAGCTGTTTTTT.

This clonotype was counted a few times. The rearrangement joins TRBV24-1 to TRBJ2-1, with no clear D. The CDR3 loop spans 16 amino acids. Per germline, CDR1 KGHDR and CDR2 SFDVKD. The V gene lost 5 bases and the J gene lost 0 bases, with 13 bases spanning the gap. CDR3: CATSGIRSPSYNEQFF. CDR3 coding DNA: TGTGCCACCAGTGGTATTAGGTCCCCCTCCTACAATGAGCAGTTCTTC.

This clonotype occurred many times. CDR3 sequence reads: CASRQANYGYTF. CDR3 DNA: TGTGCCAGCAGACAGGCTAACTATGGCTACACCTTC. This chain joins TRBV2 and TRBJ1-2, with a weak D call TRBD1 (5 bases). The CDR3 contains 12 residues. The germline V gene has CDR1 SNHLY and CDR2 FYNNEI. V lost 6 bases and J 0 bases, leaving 5 bases between the germline ends.

V is TRBV7-3 and J is TRBJ2-1, with D maybe TRBD2 (5 bases). CDR1 and CDR2 from the germline V gene are SGHTA and FQGTGA. The CDR3 loop spans 16 amino acids. V was clipped by 5 bases and J by 0 bases, with 14 bases between them. CDR3 amino acids: CASSPRTSLSYNEQFF. The CDR3 DNA reads TGTGCCAGCAGCCCCCGGACTTCCCTCTCCTACAATGAGCAGTTCTTC.

This clonotype occurred many times. The V and J genes are TRBV12-3 or TRBV12-4 and TRBJ2-5, with a possible D match to TRBD2 (6 bases). With 6 bases removed from V and 5 bases from J, the gap between germline ends came to 13 bases. The CDR3 is 13 amino acids. CDR3 coding DNA: TGTGCCAGCAGCACGACTAGATTGGAGACCCAGTACTTC. It translates to CASSTTRLETQYF.

This clonotype has at least ten counts. The CDR3 sequence: CASKDRAVGAKNIQYF. CDR3 nucleotide sequence: TGTGCCAGCAAGGACAGGGCGGTGGGAGCCAAAAACATTCAGTACTTC. The V call is TRBV2, the J call TRBJ2-4; 8 bases line up with TRBD1. Trimming took 7 bases from V and 0 from J; bases not matched to a gene: 8. The length of the CDR3 is 16 residues. Germline V CDR1 and CDR2: SNHLY, FYNNEI.

This clonotype showed up many times. The J gene is TRBJ1-6, the V gene TRBV4-1, with D unclear. CDR1 and CDR2 (germline): MGHRA, YSYEKL. V shed 4 bases and J shed 2 bases, with 12 bases lying between them. The CDR3 extends over 16 amino acids. The CDR3, as DNA: TGCGCCAGCAGCCGGGAATTCCCACCCTATAATTCACCCCTCCACTTT. Encoded protein: CASSREFPPYNSPLHF.

This clonotype was observed a handful of times. This chain links TRBV5-1 with TRBJ2-5, with D uncertain. The CDR3 consists of 16 residues. CDR1 and CDR2 (germline): SGHRS, YFSETQ. V shed 1 base and J shed 2 bases, with 15 bases lying between them. CDR3 protein: CASSLSGRSDQETQYF. In nucleotides, the CDR3 is TGCGCCAGCAGCTTGTCGGGCAGATCAGATCAAGAGACCCAGTACTTC.

The genes are TRBV20-1 and TRBJ2-1; D perhaps matches TRBD2 (5 bases). The CDR3 sequence is 13 residues long. Per the germline V gene, CDR1 is DFQATT and CDR2 is SNEGSKA (reference sequence). V shed 0 bases and J shed 9 bases, with 12 bases lying between them. CDR3 nucleotides: TGCAGTGCTAGAGACGGGGTGACTTTTGAGCAGTTCTTC. This translates into CSARDGVTFEQFF.

This chain joins TRBV28 and TRBJ2-4, with 10 bases identical to TRBD1. This CDR3 is 17 amino acids long. CDR1 MDHEN and CDR2 SYDVKM come from the germline V gene. The V segment lost 1 base and the J segment 0 bases; nucleotides outside the gene matches: 3. DNA for the CDR3: TGTGCCAGCAGTTTATTGGGACAGGGGATAGCCAAAAACATTCAGTACTTC. Its protein is CASSLLGQGIAKNIQYF.

This chain uses TRBV28 with TRBJ1-2; D is possibly TRBD1 (6 bases). The V end lost 0 bases, the J end lost 8 bases, and 13 bases lay between the germline ends. Germline loops: CDR1 MDHEN, CDR2 SYDVKM. The CDR3 is 14 residues long. The chain's CDR3 is CASSLWRQGKGYTF. The CDR3 nucleotides read TGTGCCAGCAGTTTATGGAGGCAGGGGAAAGGCTACACCTTC.

This clonotype was recorded at least ten times. The V and J genes are TRBV5-1 and TRBJ1-2, with D possibly TRBD1 on 5 matching bases. The CDR3 has 14 amino acids. Germline CDR1 reads SGHRS; CDR2 reads YFSETQ. With 3 bases removed from V and 7 bases from J, the gap between germline ends came to 16 bases. This chain's CDR3 is CASSSDPGGSGYTF. CDR3 sequence (DNA): TGCGCCAGCAGCTCAGACCCGGGGGGTTCTGGCTACACCTTC.

CDR3 loop: CASSLARGTVNTEAFF. CDR3 in DNA: TGTGCCAGCAGCTTAGCGAGGGGGACAGTGAACACTGAAGCTTTCTTT. The V gene is TRBV7-9, the J gene TRBJ1-1, with 7 bases identical to TRBD1. After removal of 0 bases from V and 0 bases from J, the junction contained 4 bases not matched to a gene. Germline lookup yields CDR1 SEHNR and CDR2 FQNEAQ (reference sequence). The CDR3 covers 16 residues.

This clonotype has just a few counts. The rearrangement uses TRBV20-1 and TRBJ1-1, with D perhaps matching TRBD1 (5 bases). V lost 6 bases and J lost 0, with 17 bases in between. CDR1 is DFQATT, CDR2 SNEGSKA, per germline (reference sequence). CDR3 size: 15 residues. In nucleotides, the CDR3 is TGCAGTGCGCTACAGGCTCTTCCCATGAACACTGAAGCTTTCTTT. Translating it yields CSALQALPMNTEAFF.

The sample holds a few counts of this clonotype. This chain joins TRBV11-3 and TRBJ2-7; tentatively, D is TRBD1 (6 bases). Germline lookup yields CDR1 SGHNT and CDR2 YENEEA. V lost 5 bases to trimming and J lost 2 bases, with 7 bases between them. This CDR3 is built from 12 residues. CDR3 sequence reads: CASSRDTYEQYF. The CDR3 nucleotides are TGTGCCAGCAGCCGGGACACCTACGAGCAGTACTTC.

There are many counts of this clonotype. The genes are TRBV18 and TRBJ2-1; possibly TRBD1 for D (5 bases). This CDR3 spans 16 amino acids. V gave up 5 bases and J gave up 5 bases, with 19 bases separating them. Germline V gives CDR1 KGHSH, CDR2 LQKENI. The CDR3 DNA is TGTGCCAGCTCAGTTCGAAGAACCAGGGAACACAATGAGCAGTTCTTC. Its translation: CASSVRRTREHNEQFF.

This clonotype was detected many times. The chain carries TRBV29-1 and TRBJ2-1, with 11 nucleotides matching TRBD1. The germline V gene encodes CDR1 SQVTM and CDR2 ANQGSEA. This CDR3 spans 16 amino acids. Losses at the gene ends were 5 bases for V and 4 bases for J; bases not matched to a gene: 10. CDR3 region: CSVQGGTGGSYNEQFF. DNA for the CDR3: TGCAGCGTTCAAGGAGGGACAGGGGGTTCGTACAATGAGCAGTTCTTC.

This clonotype has more than one count but fewer than ten. The DNA for the CDR3 is TGTGCCAGCAGTGCCCCGAACAGGGCCGCCGGGGAGCTGTTTTTT. The encoded protein is CASSAPNRAAGELFF. The chain carries TRBV6-1 and TRBJ2-2; weak D call: TRBD1 (6 bases). V lost 4 bases, J lost 6 bases, and 15 bases lay in between. The CDR3 has 15 residues. Germline V gene sequence: CDR1 MNHNS, CDR2 SASEGT.

This clonotype was detected only a few times. This chain uses TRBV9 with TRBJ2-6; 9 bases fit TRBD1. J gave up 2 bases and V 1 base, and 7 bases lay outside the gene matches. This CDR3 contains 18 residues. Germline-derived CDR1 and CDR2 are SGDLS and YYNGEE. CDR3 sequence (DNA): TGTGCCAGCAGCGTAAGAGGGACAGGGAGCACTGGGGCCAACGTCCTGACTTTC. It is translated as CASSVRGTGSTGANVLTF.

The table lists this clonotype with a few counts. The genes are TRBV4-1 and TRBJ1-1, with D tentatively TRBD1 (6 bases). The germline V and J ends were trimmed by 3 bases and 4 bases, with 21 bases remaining between them. Germline V gives CDR1 MGHRA, CDR2 YSYEKL. There are 17 residues in the CDR3. The DNA for the CDR3 is TGCGCCAGCAGCCAGGGTACCAGGATTAGGGGGTTCACTGAAGCTTTCTTT. Translation: CASSQGTRIRGFTEAFF.

This clonotype appeared a few times. The gene calls are TRBV6-1 and TRBJ1-5; no firm D call. Germline assignment: CDR1 MNHNS and CDR2 SASEGT. This CDR3 region has 13 residues. With 5 bases removed from V and 1 base from J, the gap between germline ends came to 6 bases. The CDR3 coding sequence is TGTGCCAGCAGTCCCATAAGCAATCAGCCCCAGCATTTT. This sequence encodes CASSPISNQPQHF.

This clonotype came up many times. V and J are TRBV11-2 and TRBJ2-2, with D hard to call. Trimming cost V 3 bases and J 3 bases, with 5 bases left between them. CDR3 size: 13 residues. Germline lookup yields CDR1 SGHAT and CDR2 FQNNGV. The CDR3 nucleotides read TGTGCCAGCAGCTTGTGGGACACCGGGGAGCTGTTTTTT. Its protein product is CASSLWDTGELFF.

The rearrangement links TRBV10-3 to TRBJ2-5, with no clear D. V lost 0 bases and J 5 bases, leaving 10 bases between the germline ends. Germline CDR1 is ENHRY and CDR2 is SYGVKD. The CDR3 covers 14 residues. The CDR3 DNA follows: TGTGCCATCAGTGAGTCTAGGGCCCGGGAGACCCAGTACTTC. Protein sequence: CAISESRARETQYF.

V usage is TRBV10-2 and J usage is TRBJ2-7, with 11 bases matching TRBD2. Germline values: CDR1 WSHSY, CDR2 SAAADI. This CDR3 contains 15 residues. The J segment lost 7 bases and the V segment lost 5 bases, leaving 10 bases of the junction unmatched. For the CDR3, the DNA is TGCGCCAGCAGTCCCGGGACTAGCGGTCGGGAAGAGCAGTACGTC. Residues: CASSPGTSGREEQYV.

There are many counts of this clonotype. V and J are TRBV7-8 and TRBJ1-1; tentatively, D is TRBD1 (6 bases). The CDR3 totals 15 residues. Germline lookup yields CDR1 SGHVS and CDR2 FQNEAQ. Trimming cost V 6 bases and J 1 base, with 15 bases left between them. The DNA for the CDR3 is TGTGCCAGCAGGCTCTTGGGGGGCGGGAACACTGAAGCTTTCTTT. Translated, it gives CASRLLGGGNTEAFF.

This clonotype was observed a few times. The chain couples TRBV12-3 or TRBV12-4 to TRBJ2-6; no clear D. There are 13 residues in the CDR3. V was pared by 6 bases and J by 4 bases, with 7 bases between. CDR3 DNA sequence: TGTGCCAGCAGACGGATAGGGGCCAACGTCCTGACTTTC. Its translation is CASRRIGANVLTF.